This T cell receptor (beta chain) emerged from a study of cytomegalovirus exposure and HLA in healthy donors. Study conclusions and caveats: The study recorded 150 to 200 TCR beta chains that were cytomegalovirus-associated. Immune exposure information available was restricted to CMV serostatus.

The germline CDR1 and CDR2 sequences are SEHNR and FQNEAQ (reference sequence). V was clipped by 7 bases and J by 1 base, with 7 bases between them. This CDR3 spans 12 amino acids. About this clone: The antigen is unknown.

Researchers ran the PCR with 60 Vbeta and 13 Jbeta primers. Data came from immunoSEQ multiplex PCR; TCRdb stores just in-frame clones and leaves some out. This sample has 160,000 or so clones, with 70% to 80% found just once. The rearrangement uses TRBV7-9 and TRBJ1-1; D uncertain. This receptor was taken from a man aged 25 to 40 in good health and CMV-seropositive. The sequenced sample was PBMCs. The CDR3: CASNEGNTEAFF. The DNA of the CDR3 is TGTGCCAGCAACGAGGGGAACACTGAAGCTTTCTTT.